These 5 T cell receptor beta chains came from one sample sequenced in a study of CD8 T cells in ankylosing spondylitis. Notes on the study in general: Eight or nine highly homologous variants made up a TCR beta motif that seemed to typify ankylosing spondylitis blood.

A single record per CDR3 protein comes from TCRdb applying MiXCR to the 5' RACE reads. The data contain 450,000 to 550,000 distinct CDR3 sequences, approximately 5% of them seen just once; the ten biggest clones take up 3% to 4.5%. No cognate antigen is known for these TCRs. The sample taken for sequencing was blood, either unsorted or a sorted T cell fraction (not recorded which). The source is a male donor with ankylosing spondylitis.

In this sample, this clonotype turned up many times. This chain uses TRBV11-1 with TRBJ1-2; TRBD1 might be the D (5 bases). Germline V gives CDR1 SGHAT, CDR2 FQDESV (reference sequence). The germline V and J ends were trimmed by 5 bases and 6 bases, with 13 bases remaining between them. This CDR3 is 13 amino acids long. CDR3: CASSVGGADGYTF. The CDR3 DNA follows: TGTGCCAGCAGCGTTGGAGGGGCGGATGGCTACACCTTC.

This clonotype was seen at least ten times. The chain carries TRBV9 and TRBJ2-7; possibly TRBD2 for D (6 bases). Germline assignment: CDR1 SGDLS and CDR2 YYNGEE. The CDR3 runs 15 residues. Trimming took off 0 bases at V and 6 bases at J, with 16 bases between the two ends. This CDR3 reads CASSVALGGRSEQYF. CDR3 bases: TGTGCCAGCAGCGTAGCTCTCGGGGGTAGATCCGAGCAGTACTTC.

This clonotype was found many times. The V gene is TRBV29-1, the J gene TRBJ2-5; D unclear. In germline, CDR1 is SQVTM, CDR2 ANQGSEA. Trimming pared 4 bases from V and 3 bases from J, leaving 9 bases between. The CDR3 contains 12 residues. CDR3 amino acids: CSVAGPKETQYF. In DNA form, the CDR3 reads TGCAGCGTTGCCGGGCCGAAAGAGACCCAGTACTTC.

This clonotype was recorded many times. The V and J genes are TRBV5-1 and TRBJ2-3; D possibly corresponds to TRBD1 (5 bases). In germline, CDR1 is SGHRS, CDR2 YFSETQ. The CDR3 length is 14 residues. The germline V and J ends were trimmed by 2 bases and 2 bases, with 9 bases remaining between them. CDR3 region: CASSLQETTDTQYF. CDR3 coding DNA: TGCGCCAGCAGCTTACAGGAGACCACAGATACGCAGTATTTT.

This clonotype was observed at least ten times. The chain uses TRBV29-1 and TRBJ1-2; TRBD1 might be the D (6 bases). Germline V gives CDR1 SQVTM, CDR2 ANQGSEA. This CDR3 spans 11 amino acids. V was clipped by 5 bases and J by 6 bases, with 10 bases between them. The CDR3 DNA reads TGCAGCGTTCCGGACAGCGATGGCTACACCTTC. Protein product: CSVPDSDGYTF.